This TCR beta chain was documented in a study of Ad26.COV2.S vaccination and SARS-CoV-2 variants. Study in general: Ad26.COV2.S arm of COV1001 included the donor. Ad26.COV2.S, an intramuscular injection, was given once or twice 56 days apart.

CDR3 length: 15 residues. CDR1 LGHNA and CDR2 YNFKEQ come from the germline V gene. V dropped 4 bases and J dropped 3; count of bases not matched to a gene: 7. This clone came up once. Antigen: not known. Study outcomes and limitations: Those who received the vaccine showed greater spike-specific TCR breadth than those given placebo.

Treatment: about 20 received Ad26.COV2.S at low or high dose, single or two shots; about 5 received placebo; per-sample allocation not given. Sampling was done on day 63 after the first vaccine or placebo injection. The data were produced by immunoSEQ multiplex PCR, yet TCRdb's version contains in-frame clones alone and is incomplete. The sample includes about 480,000 clones, around 90% of them seen just once. The receptor's source is a person between 18 and 60 years old who received the Ad26.COV2.S COVID-19 vaccine or a placebo. Sample: peripheral blood, taken in a trial of Ad26.COV2.S vaccine versus placebo. This chain joins TRBV4-2 and TRBJ1-2, with 8 bases fitting TRBD1. CDR3 DNA: TGTGCCAGCAGCCCCAGACAGGGGCCACACTATGGCTACACCTTC. Translated, it gives CASSPRQGPHYGYTF.